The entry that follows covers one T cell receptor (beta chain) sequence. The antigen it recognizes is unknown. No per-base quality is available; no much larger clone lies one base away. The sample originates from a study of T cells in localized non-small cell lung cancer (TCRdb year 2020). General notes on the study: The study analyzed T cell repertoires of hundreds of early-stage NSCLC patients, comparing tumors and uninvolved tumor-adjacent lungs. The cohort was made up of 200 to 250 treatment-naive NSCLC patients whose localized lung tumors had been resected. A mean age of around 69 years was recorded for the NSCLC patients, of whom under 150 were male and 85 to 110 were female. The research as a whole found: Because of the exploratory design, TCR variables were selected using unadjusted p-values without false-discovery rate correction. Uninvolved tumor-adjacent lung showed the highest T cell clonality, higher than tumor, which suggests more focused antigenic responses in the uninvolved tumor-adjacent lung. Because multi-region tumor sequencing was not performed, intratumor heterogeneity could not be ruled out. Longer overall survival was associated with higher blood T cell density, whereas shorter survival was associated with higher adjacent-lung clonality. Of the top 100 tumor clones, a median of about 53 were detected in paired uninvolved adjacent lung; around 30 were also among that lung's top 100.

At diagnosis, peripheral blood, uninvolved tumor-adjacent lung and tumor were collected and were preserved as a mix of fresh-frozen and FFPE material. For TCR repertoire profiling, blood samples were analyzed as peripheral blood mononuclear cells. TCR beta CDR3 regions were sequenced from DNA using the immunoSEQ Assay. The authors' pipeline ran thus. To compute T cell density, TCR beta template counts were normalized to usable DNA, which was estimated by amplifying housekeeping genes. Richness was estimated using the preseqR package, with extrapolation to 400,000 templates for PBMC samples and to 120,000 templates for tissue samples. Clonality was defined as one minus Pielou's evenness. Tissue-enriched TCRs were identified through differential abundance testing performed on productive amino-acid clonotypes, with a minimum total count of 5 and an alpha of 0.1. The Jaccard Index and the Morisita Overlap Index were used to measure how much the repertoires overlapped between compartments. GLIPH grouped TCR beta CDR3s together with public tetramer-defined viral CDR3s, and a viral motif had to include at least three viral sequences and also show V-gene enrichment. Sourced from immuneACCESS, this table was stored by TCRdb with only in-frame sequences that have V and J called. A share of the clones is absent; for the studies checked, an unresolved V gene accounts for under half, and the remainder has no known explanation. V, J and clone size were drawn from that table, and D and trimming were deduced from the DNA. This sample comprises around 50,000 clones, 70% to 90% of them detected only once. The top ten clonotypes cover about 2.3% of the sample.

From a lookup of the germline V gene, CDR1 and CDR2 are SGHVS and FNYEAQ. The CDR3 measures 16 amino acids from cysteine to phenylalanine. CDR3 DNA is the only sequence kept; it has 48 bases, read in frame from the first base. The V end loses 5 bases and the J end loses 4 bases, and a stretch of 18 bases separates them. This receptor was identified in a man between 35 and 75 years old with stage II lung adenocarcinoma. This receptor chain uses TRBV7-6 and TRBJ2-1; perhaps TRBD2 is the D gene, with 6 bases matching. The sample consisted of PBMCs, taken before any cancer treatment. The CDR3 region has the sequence CASSLLNSGVYNEQFF. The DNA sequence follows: TGTGCCAGCAGCCTACTCAATTCGGGAGTTTACAATGAGCAGTTCTTC.